Sequencing of this T cell receptor beta chain was carried out in a study of T cell clonotyping in hematopoietic cell transplantation. General observations from the study: No sorting was done, leaving CD4 and CD8 contributions mixed. Broader posttransplant TCR repertoire diversity was predicted by graft donor and pretransplant recipient Inverse Simpson Index values.

As for this clone: What it binds is not known.

This CDR3 has 16 amino acids. Trimming took off 3 bases at V and 3 bases at J, with 14 bases between the two ends. CDR1 is MDHEN, CDR2 SYDVKM, per germline. Profiling relied on immunoSEQ multiplex PCR, and the TCRdb table lists in-frame clones only, not all of them. The table shows thousands of clones, with 70% to 90% occurring only once. The time point was: recipient sample about 28 days before transplant, after cytoreduction. The sequencing here drew on peripheral blood mononuclear cells, taken before stem cell transplant. The sequence came from a man in his 60s with acute myeloid leukemia. Some clones in this sample may be carry-over from other donors' samples. The chain joins TRBV28 to TRBJ2-2; D is possibly TRBD1 (5 bases). CDR3 nucleotides: TGTGCCAGCAGTTTTGGACACCAGGTCGACACCGGGGAGCTGTTTTTT. It specifies CASSFGHQVDTGELFF.